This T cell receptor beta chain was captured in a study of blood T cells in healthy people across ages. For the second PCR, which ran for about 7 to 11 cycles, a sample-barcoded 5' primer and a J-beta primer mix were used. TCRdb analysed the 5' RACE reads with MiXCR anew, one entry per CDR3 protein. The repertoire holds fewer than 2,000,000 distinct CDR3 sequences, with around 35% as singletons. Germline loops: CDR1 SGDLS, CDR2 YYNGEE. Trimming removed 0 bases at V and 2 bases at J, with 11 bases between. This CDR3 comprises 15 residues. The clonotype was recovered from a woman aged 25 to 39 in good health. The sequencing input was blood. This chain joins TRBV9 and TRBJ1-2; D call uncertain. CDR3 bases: TGTGCCAGCAGCGTAGACACCGGAGGGAACTATGGCTACACCTTC. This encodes CASSVDTGGNYGYTF.